The T cell receptor beta chain described here comes from a study of OX40 agonist ivuxolimab in advanced cancers. This CDR3 spans 15 amino acids. Germline CDR1 and CDR2: MNHNS and SASEGT. Between the trimmed V and J ends, which lost 6 bases and 0 bases, there was a span of 14 bases. Clones were read by immunoSEQ multiplex PCR, and TCRdb kept only the in-frame ones, dropping some. Among around 150,000 clones listed, roughly 92% were seen once. The clonotype originates from an adult with an advanced solid tumor such as melanoma, head and neck, liver or kidney cancer. This chain uses TRBV6-1 with TRBJ1-2; possible D gene TRBD1, 5 bases. The sample in question was CD4+ or CD8+ T cells sorted from blood, obtained in a trial of the OX40 agonist ivuxolimab. CDR3 loop: CASRVTGRANYGYTF. The CDR3 DNA is TGTGCCAGCAGGGTAACAGGAAGAGCTAACTATGGCTACACCTTC.